The 29 T cell receptor beta chains reported below all come from one sample, sequenced in a study of CD8 T cells in Susac syndrome. Roughly 0.45 to 1 ug RNA was reverse transcribed with random hexamers. MiXCR was run by TCRdb on the immunoSEQ multiplex PCR reads, yielding one entry per CDR3 protein. The sample includes about 300,000 distinct CDR3 sequences, roughly nine tenths of them seen just once. The sequenced sample consisted of CD4+ T cells from PBMCs. The receptor set was obtained from a human donor with multiple sclerosis.

This chain links TRBV2 with TRBJ2-2; D uncertain. Trimming shortened V by 2 bases and J by 4 bases, and 8 bases separated the two germline ends. CDR1 SNHLY and CDR2 FYNNEI come from the germline V gene. The CDR3 loop spans 14 amino acids. DNA for the CDR3: TGTGCCAGCAGTGAACGGCTTGTCACCGGGGAGCTGTTTTTT. Amino acid sequence: CASSERLVTGELFF.

V usage is TRBV3-1 and J usage is TRBJ1-1; the D gene is possibly TRBD1 (6 bases). V gave up 4 bases and J gave up 5 bases, with 11 bases separating them. CDR1 is LGHDT, CDR2 YNNKEL, per germline (reference sequence). The CDR3 covers 13 residues. As DNA, the CDR3 is TGTGCCAGCAGCCTCCGGGGGGCGACTGAAGCTTTCTTT. Encoded protein: CASSLRGATEAFF.

This clonotype occurred a few times. The CDR3 sequence: CASSSRSGPRNQYF. In DNA form, the CDR3 reads TGTGCCAGCAGCTCCAGGTCCGGACCGAGAAACCAGTACTTC. The chain has TRBV11-1 and TRBJ2-5; D unresolved. Trimming took 4 bases from V and 10 from J, leaving 19 bases between them. The germline V gene has CDR1 SGHAT and CDR2 FQDESV (reference sequence). CDR3 length equals 14 residues.

V usage is TRBV9 and J usage is TRBJ1-2; the D gene is possibly TRBD1 (5 bases). This CDR3 has 13 residues. V gave up 2 bases and J gave up 7 bases, with 12 bases separating them. The germline V gene encodes CDR1 SGDLS and CDR2 YYNGEE. DNA for the CDR3: TGTGCCAGCAGCGTCTCAGGTGGGGGTGGCTACACCTTC. Protein: CASSVSGGGGYTF.

CDR3 sequence (DNA): TGCAGCGGGACAGTCGGGGGAGAGACCCAGTACTTC. It translates to CSGTVGGETQYF. The chain is built from TRBV29-1 and TRBJ2-5; D possibly uses TRBD1 or TRBD2 (6 bases each). Trimming removed 7 bases at V and 4 bases at J, with 13 bases between. The CDR3 loop spans 12 amino acids. CDR1 is SQVTM and CDR2 is ANQGSEA in the germline V gene.

The chain employs TRBV29-1 and TRBJ2-7, with D unclear. The V end was cut by 0 bases, the J end by 4 bases, with 10 bases between. Per the germline V gene, CDR1 is SQVTM and CDR2 is ANQGSEA. CDR3 size: 13 residues. The CDR3 DNA sequence: TGCAGCGTTGAAGACTCGTCTCTATACGAGCAGTACTTC. This gives the protein CSVEDSSLYEQYF.

The chain joins TRBV18 to TRBJ1-3; maybe TRBD1 (6 bases). Trimming shortened V by 2 bases and J by 2 bases, and 13 bases separated the two germline ends. Germline lookup yields CDR1 KGHSH and CDR2 LQKENI. This CDR3 has 16 amino acids. The CDR3 here is CASSPNGQSAGNTIYF. Here the CDR3 DNA reads TGTGCCAGCTCACCAAACGGACAGTCGGCTGGAAACACCATATATTTT.

The V call is TRBV12-3 or TRBV12-4, the J call TRBJ2-3, with TRBD2 identical over 13 bases. Trimming removed 5 bases from V and 0 bases from J; junction bases left unmatched: 2. The CDR3 consists of 16 residues. As DNA, the CDR3 is TGTGCCAGCAGTCCACTAGCGGGGGGGAGCACAGATACGCAGTATTTT. Translation gives CASSPLAGGSTDTQYF.

CDR3 DNA: TGTGCCAGCTCACCGGGACAGCCCCCGAGTGGTGGGACTTTCTTT. Translation: CASSPGQPPSGGTFF. V and J are TRBV18 and TRBJ1-1, with TRBD1 identical over 7 bases. CDR1 and CDR2 (germline): KGHSH, LQKENI. The CDR3 totals 15 residues. Losses at the gene ends were 3 bases for V and 12 bases for J; bases not matched to a gene: 16.

This rearrangement joins TRBV12-3 or TRBV12-4 to TRBJ2-3; 10 nucleotides align to TRBD1. The CDR3 runs 15 residues. V was clipped by 7 bases and J by 1 base; unmatched bases: 5. The CDR3 reads CASTTTGGRTDTQYF. In DNA, the CDR3 is TGTGCCAGCACCACGACAGGGGGCCGCACAGATACGCAGTATTTT.

V gene TRBV7-8 combines with J gene TRBJ2-7; TRBD2 agrees at 9 bases. This CDR3 has 15 residues. V shed 4 bases, J shed 7 bases, and the junction held 11 bases outside the gene matches. Germline CDR1 is SGHVS and CDR2 is FQNEAQ. The CDR3 region is CASSSTRGREGEQYF. The CDR3, as DNA: TGTGCCAGCAGCTCCACTAGGGGGCGGGAGGGAGAGCAGTACTTC.

The chain carries TRBV6-6 and TRBJ2-2; 9 bases agree with TRBD1. V trimming: 6 bases; J trimming: 1 base; junction bases outside the gene matches: 3. The CDR3 has 15 residues. Germline CDR1 is MNHNY and CDR2 is SVGAGI (reference sequence). In DNA form, the CDR3 reads TGTGCCAGCAGGCGGGGACAGGGGAACACCGGGGAGCTGTTTTTT. Protein: CASRRGQGNTGELFF.

The CDR3 loop is CASSSLPGFREETQYF. The CDR3 nucleotides are TGTGCCAGCAGCTCCCTCCCTGGGTTCAGAGAAGAGACCCAGTACTTC. This chain connects TRBV11-1 to TRBJ2-5; D ambiguous. The V end lost 4 bases, the J end lost 3 bases, and 18 bases lay between the germline ends. The CDR3 runs to 16 residues. Germline lookup yields CDR1 SGHAT and CDR2 FQDESV (reference sequence).

The chain couples TRBV25-1 to TRBJ1-1, with D hard to call. The germline CDR1 and CDR2 sequences are MGHDK and SYGVNS. This CDR3 contains 12 residues. V lost 3 bases and J lost 11, with 13 bases in between. CDR3 residues: CASSEDVRTAFF. DNA for the CDR3: TGTGCCAGCAGTGAGGACGTAAGGACGGCTTTCTTT. Supplemented by reference TRBV25-1 and TRBJ1-1, the full variable domain reads EADIYQTPRYLVIGTGKKITLECSQTMGHDKMYWYQQDPGMELHLIHYSYGVNSTEKGDLSSESTVSRIRTEHFPLTLESARPSHTSQYLCASSEDVRTAFFGQGTRLTVV.

This rearrangement joins TRBV3-1 to TRBJ2-6; unclear D gene. V was cut by 4 bases and J by 1 base, with 8 bases left in between. Germline CDR1 is LGHDT and CDR2 is YNNKEL (reference sequence). This CDR3 spans 15 amino acids. The CDR3 sequence is CASSPSHSGANVLTF. Here the CDR3 DNA reads TGTGCCAGCAGCCCCAGTCATTCTGGGGCCAACGTCCTGACTTTC.

The rearrangement uses TRBV29-1 and TRBJ2-7; D perhaps matches TRBD1 (6 bases). CDR3 size: 15 residues. V was trimmed by 6 bases and J by 6 bases, leaving 24 bases between them. Looked up from germline, CDR1 is SQVTM and CDR2 is ANQGSEA. CDR3 in DNA: TGCAGCGTCGTCGGAGGCAGGGGTATGGGGAGCGAGCAGTACTTC. It is translated as CSVVGGRGMGSEQYF.

The genes are TRBV7-2 and TRBJ1-3; 7 bases are a match to TRBD1. The germline gives CDR1 SGHTA, CDR2 FQGNSA. This CDR3 has 16 amino acids. With V trimmed by 1 base and J by 4 bases, 7 bases remained unmatched. The CDR3, as DNA: TGTGCCAGCAGCTTAGTAGGGGGACAGTCCGGAAACACCATATATTTT. Translated: CASSLVGGQSGNTIYF. The complete variable domain, with remaining parts taken from reference TRBV7-2 and TRBJ1-3, reads GAGVSQSPSNKVTEKGKDVELRCDPISGHTALYWYRQSLGQGLEFLIYFQGNSAPDKSGLPSDRFSAERTGGSVSTLTIQRTQQEDSAVYLCASSLVGGQSGNTIYFGEGSWLTVV.

The rearrangement joins TRBV2 to TRBJ1-1; unclear D gene. The CDR3 loop spans 13 amino acids. The germline CDR1 and CDR2 sequences are SNHLY and FYNNEI. The germline V and J ends were trimmed by 7 bases and 4 bases, with 13 bases remaining between them. The CDR3 DNA reads as TGTGCCAGCAAACTTATAACGGGCACTGAAGCTTTCTTT. Protein sequence: CASKLITGTEAFF. The variable domain in full, with the rest retrieved from reference TRBV2 and TRBJ1-1, is EPEVTQTPSHQVTQMGQEVILRCVPISNHLYFYWYRQILGQKVEFLVSFYNNEISEKSEIFDDQFSVERPDGSNFTLKIRSTKLEDSAMYFCASKLITGTEAFFGQGTRLTVV.

This chain links TRBV19 with TRBJ2-5, with a weak D call TRBD2 (5 bases). The CDR3 has 13 amino acids. The germline V gene encodes CDR1 LNHDA and CDR2 SQIVND (reference sequence). V shed 5 bases and J shed 5 bases, with 12 bases lying between them. This CDR3 reads CASSAGLRETQYF. In DNA form, the CDR3 reads TGTGCCAGTAGTGCAGGACTGCGGGAGACCCAGTACTTC.

V and J are TRBV7-2 and TRBJ2-7, with D possibly TRBD2 on 7 matching bases. CDR3 size: 15 residues. The V and J ends lost 6 bases and 6 bases respectively, with 21 bases between them. The germline CDR1 and CDR2 sequences are SGHTA and FQGNSA. The CDR3 loop is CASRYGGGGKGEQYF. The CDR3 DNA reads TGTGCCAGCAGGTACGGCGGGGGCGGAAAAGGCGAGCAGTACTTC. The entire variable domain, with the rest obtained from reference TRBV7-2 and TRBJ2-7, is as follows: GAGVSQSPSNKVTEKGKDVELRCDPISGHTALYWYRQSLGQGLEFLIYFQGNSAPDKSGLPSDRFSAERTGGSVSTLTIQRTQQEDSAVYLCASRYGGGGKGEQYFGPGTRLTVT.

The chain joins TRBV14 to TRBJ1-1, with a weak D call TRBD1 (5 bases). Trimming stripped 0 bases from V and 11 bases from J, with 13 bases between. Germline V gives CDR1 SGHDN, CDR2 FVKESK. The CDR3 length is 13 residues. The CDR3 DNA reads TGTGCCAGCAGCCAAGATAGGGCAGGGTTGGCTTTCTTT. Its protein product is CASSQDRAGLAFF.

This clonotype occurred once. The gene calls are TRBV7-9 and TRBJ2-5; the match to TRBD2 covers 8 bases. Trimming at V came to 3 bases and at J to 4 bases, leaving 7 bases not matched to a gene. The germline V gene encodes CDR1 SEHNR and CDR2 FQNEAQ (reference sequence). The CDR3 totals 15 residues. Here the CDR3 reads CASSLPIGGGETQYF. In DNA, the CDR3 is TGTGCCAGCAGCTTGCCAATCGGGGGGGGAGAGACCCAGTACTTC.

The chain carries TRBV2 and TRBJ2-1; 10 bases are a match to TRBD2. Trimming removed 5 bases from V and 8 bases from J; junction bases left unmatched: 6. Germline V gene lookup returns CDR1 SNHLY and CDR2 FYNNEI. This CDR3 has 14 residues. CDR3 residues: CASSRLAGAYEQFF. DNA of the CDR3: TGTGCCAGCAGTAGGCTAGCGGGAGCGTATGAGCAGTTCTTC.

The gene calls are TRBV27 and TRBJ2-5; 7 positions agree with TRBD2. The J segment lost 2 bases and the V segment lost 5 bases, leaving 5 bases of the junction unmatched. Germline V gene data show CDR1 as MNHEY and CDR2 as SMNVEV (reference sequence). The CDR3 is made up of 14 amino acids. This CDR3 is CASSETSTQETQYF. The CDR3 DNA is TGTGCCAGCAGTGAGACTAGCACTCAAGAGACCCAGTACTTC.

The rearrangement links TRBV11-2 to TRBJ1-1; TRBD1 matches 8 bases. Germline V gives CDR1 SGHAT, CDR2 FQNNGV. This CDR3 spans 15 amino acids. Trimming cost V 3 bases and J 3 bases; bases outside gene matches: 6. Here the CDR3 DNA reads TGTGCCAGCAGCTTTTCGAGGACAGGGTACACTGAAGCTTTCTTT. Residues: CASSFSRTGYTEAFF.

V usage is TRBV5-1 and J usage is TRBJ2-5, with D perhaps matching TRBD2 (6 bases). The CDR3 is 14 residues long. CDR1 and CDR2 from the germline V gene are SGHRS and YFSETQ. Trimming pared 5 bases from V and 1 base from J, leaving 12 bases between. The CDR3 reads CASSWGESQETQYF. As DNA, the CDR3 is TGCGCCAGCAGTTGGGGGGAGAGCCAAGAGACCCAGTACTTC.

The chain links TRBV10-3 to TRBJ2-1; no reliable D call. This CDR3 has 13 amino acids. With 3 bases removed from V and 5 bases from J, the gap between germline ends came to 8 bases. Germline CDR1 is ENHRY and CDR2 is SYGVKD. The CDR3 loop reads CAISDGGDNEQFF. In nucleotides, the CDR3 is TGTGCCATCAGTGACGGCGGAGACAATGAGCAGTTCTTC.

The chain carries TRBV4-1 and TRBJ1-5; no clear D. V gave up 2 bases and J gave up 5 bases, with 13 bases separating them. Germline V gene sequence: CDR1 MGHRA, CDR2 YSYEKL. The CDR3 totals 15 residues. CDR3 sequence: CASSQRALSDQPQHF. CDR3 bases: TGCGCCAGCAGCCAAAGGGCACTATCGGATCAGCCCCAGCATTTT.

The chain joins TRBV6-2 or TRBV6-3 to TRBJ2-5, with unresolved D. Trimming took off 5 bases at V and 5 bases at J, with 9 bases between the two ends. This CDR3 contains 12 residues. Germline lookup yields CDR1 MNHEY and CDR2 SVGEGT. CDR3 region: CASSGAWETQYF. The CDR3 coding sequence is TGTGCCAGCAGTGGAGCGTGGGAGACCCAGTACTTC.